The clone carrying this T cell receptor beta chain appeared once. Its matching antigen is unknown. The source of the sample is a study of ipilimumab plus nivolumab after autologous stem cell transplantation. Patients got ipilimumab 1 mg/kg beginning 14 to 28 days post-transplant. The CDR3 contains 14 residues. Looked up from germline, CDR1 is LNHNV and CDR2 is YYDKDF (reference sequence). V lost 0 bases, J lost 6 bases, and 9 bases lay in between. The study, taken as a whole, reports: Authors suggest TCR repertoire, Treg phenotype and gut microbiota support further study.

The table came from immunoSEQ multiplex PCR; TCRdb's copy has only in-frame clones and leaves some out. The data show around 23,000 clones, 70% to 80% seen once. The rearrangement links TRBV15 to TRBJ1-5; perhaps TRBD1 as D (5 bases). The starting material was PBMCs, obtained in a trial of ipilimumab plus nivolumab as post-transplant consolidation. This clonotype was obtained from a male donor with diffuse large B-cell lymphoma. For the CDR3, the DNA is TGTGCCACCAGCAGAGATCAGGGAACTCAGCCCCAGCATTTT. The encoded protein is CATSRDQGTQPQHF. Filled out from reference TRBV15 and TRBJ1-5, the complete variable domain reads DAMVIQNPRYQVTQFGKPVTLSCSQTLNHNVMYWYQQKSSQAPKLLFHYYDKDFNNEADTPDNFQSRRPNTSFCFLDIRSPGLGDTAMYLCATSRDQGTQPQHFGDGTRLSIL.